This is a list of T cell receptor beta chains from one sample in a study of vaccination effects on CD4 cells after COVID-19. Produced via immunoSEQ multiplex PCR; TCRdb's table is partial and in-frame only. The data show roughly 27,000 clones, with about 75% seen just once and roughly 6.5% held by the top ten. These receptors' targets are unknown. The sequencing here drew on CD4+ T cells from PBMCs cultured with SARS-CoV-2 spike peptides, taken after COVID-19 vaccination. These receptors all come from a human donor who received a COVID-19 vaccine. Some clones in this sample may be carry-over from other donors' samples. CDR3s include the opening cysteine and the closing phenylalanine or tryptophan. Fields, in order: D gene, clone size, V gene, J gene, CDR3 protein, CDR3 DNA. The D gene is left open where the match is weak. Some rows have no size entry. The others give once, few or many, or a class for an expanded clone.

D: .
size: .
V: TRBV21-1
J: TRBJ2-5
CDR3: CASSKIFRKTQYF
DNA: TGTGCCAGCAGCAAAATTTTCCGTAAGACCCAGTACTTC

D: .
size: .
V: TRBV5-1
J: TRBJ2-3
CDR3: CASGAQPSADTQYF
DNA: TGCGCCAGCGGGGCCCAACCTAGCGCAGATACGCAGTATTTT

D: .
size: few
V: TRBV5-6
J: TRBJ1-4
CDR3: CASSLEGGTQFF
DNA: TGTGCCAGCAGCTTGGAAGGGGGTACTCAGTTTTTT

D: .
size: once
V: TRBV6-5
J: TRBJ2-3
CDR3: CASSRDTTDTQYF
DNA: TGTGCCAGCAGTAGGGACACCACAGATACGCAGTATTTT

D: .
size: .
V: TRBV6-2/TRBV6-3
J: TRBJ2-4
CDR3: CASSYSRGASNIQYF
DNA: TGTGCCAGCAGTTACTCTAGAGGGGCCTCAAACATTCAGTACTTC

D: .
size: .
V: TRBV19
J: TRBJ2-6
CDR3: CASGRTDNSGANVLTF
DNA: TGTGCCAGTGGAAGGACAGATAACTCTGGGGCCAACGTCCTGACTTTC

D: .
size: .
V: TRBV24-1
J: TRBJ1-1
CDR3: CATRGPGGPEAFF
DNA: TGTGCCACCAGAGGCCCCGGGGGACCTGAAGCTTTCTTT

D: .
size: .
V: TRBV28
J: TRBJ1-5
CDR3: CASRKGGFIFSNQPQHF
DNA: TGTGCCAGCAGAAAAGGGGGGTTTATATTTAGCAATCAGCCCCAGCATTTT

D: .
size: .
V: TRBV5-1
J: TRBJ2-3
CDR3: CASSLAVGDTQYF
DNA: TGCGCCAGCAGCTTGGCCGTAGGAGATACGCAGTATTTT

D: TRBD1
size: .
V: TRBV11-2
J: TRBJ1-6
CDR3: CASSPPRTGDNSPLHF
DNA: TGTGCCAGCAGCCCGCCGAGGACAGGGGACAATTCACCCCTCCACTTT

D: .
size: .
V: TRBV3-1/TRBV3-2
J: TRBJ1-2
CDR3: CASSQVFTSPGNGYTF
DNA: TGTGCCAGCAGCCAAGTTTTCACGAGCCCTGGGAATGGCTACACCTTC

D: .
size: .
V: TRBV3-1/TRBV3-2
J: TRBJ2-5
CDR3: CASSQVGGAETQYF
DNA: TGTGCCAGCAGCCAAGTCGGCGGGGCAGAGACCCAGTACTTC

D: .
size: .
V: TRBV19
J: TRBJ1-5
CDR3: CASSIDTDFYQPQHF
DNA: TGTGCCAGTAGTATAGACACTGACTTTTATCAGCCCCAGCATTTT

D: .
size: .
V: TRBV7-9
J: TRBJ2-1
CDR3: CASSPQGRDDEQFF
DNA: TGTGCCAGCAGCCCACAGGGGAGGGACGATGAGCAGTTCTTC

D: .
size: .
V: TRBV3-1/TRBV3-2
J: TRBJ2-7
CDR3: CASSQDPREQYF
DNA: TGTGCCAGCAGCCAAGATCCTCGCGAGCAGTACTTC

D: .
size: .
V: TRBV7-9
J: TRBJ1-2
CDR3: CASSPGTVGGYTF
DNA: TGTGCCAGCAGCCCAGGGACGGTGGGCGGCTACACCTTC

D: TRBD1
size: .
V: TRBV6-6
J: TRBJ1-5
CDR3: CASSYDRGSSNQPQHF
DNA: TGTGCCAGCAGTTACGACAGGGGCTCGTCCAATCAGCCCCAGCATTTT

D: .
size: .
V: TRBV15
J: TRBJ1-4
CDR3: CATSRDLVAPGVVEKLFF
DNA: TGTGCCACCAGCAGAGATCTCGTAGCACCGGGGGTGGTAGAAAAACTGTTTTTT

D: .
size: .
V: TRBV10-2
J: TRBJ2-3
CDR3: CASSAQRGRADTQYF
DNA: TGCGCCAGCAGTGCCCAGAGGGGGAGAGCAGATACGCAGTATTTT

D: .
size: .
V: TRBV7-8
J: TRBJ2-1
CDR3: CASSLDSRQGGFSYNEQFF
DNA: TGTGCCAGCAGCTTAGACTCGAGACAGGGAGGATTCTCCTACAATGAGCAGTTCTTC

D: .
size: .
V: TRBV5-1
J: TRBJ2-1
CDR3: CASSQRPPGTSGGNEQFF
DNA: TGCGCCAGCAGCCAACGACCCCCGGGAACCTCCGGGGGCAATGAGCAGTTCTTC

D: TRBD1
size: .
V: TRBV7-7
J: TRBJ2-2
CDR3: CASSDRGITGELFF
DNA: TGTGCCAGCAGCGACAGGGGAATTACCGGGGAGCTGTTTTTT

D: .
size: .
V: TRBV30
J: TRBJ1-5
CDR3: CAWTKGQLYQPQHF
DNA: TGTGCCTGGACCAAGGGACAACTTTACCAGCCCCAGCATTTT

D: .
size: few
V: TRBV3-1/TRBV3-2
J: TRBJ1-2
CDR3: CASSHVWGYTF
DNA: TGTGCCAGCAGCCACGTTTGGGGCTACACCTTC

D: TRBD2
size: .
V: TRBV5-8
J: TRBJ2-5
CDR3: CASSVGTSGGNQETQYF
DNA: TGTGCCAGCAGCGTCGGGACTAGCGGGGGTAACCAAGAGACCCAGTACTTC

D: .
size: .
V: TRBV6-5
J: TRBJ2-3
CDR3: CASSSLGQGLKDTQYF
DNA: TGTGCCAGCAGTTCCCTCGGGCAGGGGCTTAAAGATACGCAGTATTTT

D: .
size: .
V: TRBV6-5
J: TRBJ2-6
CDR3: CARAPGSGANVLTF
DNA: TGTGCCAGAGCCCCAGGGTCCGGGGCCAACGTCCTGACTTTC

D: .
size: .
V: TRBV6-6
J: TRBJ1-6
CDR3: CASSYGRTNSPLHF
DNA: TGTGCCAGCAGTTACGGCCGTACCAATTCACCCCTCCACTTT

D: .
size: .
V: TRBV2
J: TRBJ1-2
CDR3: CASSEETGPNYGYTF
DNA: TGTGCCAGCAGTGAGGAGACGGGACCAAACTATGGCTACACCTTC

D: TRBD1
size: few
V: TRBV5-1
J: TRBJ1-2
CDR3: CASSLVTGNYGYTF
DNA: TGCGCCAGCAGCTTGGTGACAGGGAACTATGGCTACACCTTC

D: .
size: .
V: TRBV7-9
J: TRBJ1-2
CDR3: CASSLPRTANYGYTF
DNA: TGTGCCAGCAGCTTGCCCAGGACAGCCAACTATGGCTACACCTTC

D: .
size: .
V: TRBV6-5
J: TRBJ1-6
CDR3: CASTGPPSPLHF
DNA: TGTGCCAGTACGGGCCCACCTTCACCCCTCCACTTT

D: TRBD2
size: .
V: TRBV10-1
J: TRBJ2-2
CDR3: CASSERRGGRELFF
DNA: TGCGCCAGCAGTGAGCGGCGGGGGGGTCGAGAGCTGTTTTTT

D: TRBD2
size: .
V: TRBV18
J: TRBJ2-1
CDR3: CASSPFSGGAGDEQFF
DNA: TGTGCCAGCTCACCATTTAGCGGGGGGGCCGGAGATGAGCAGTTCTTC

D: .
size: .
V: TRBV6-2/TRBV6-3
J: TRBJ2-3
CDR3: CASSFFRTGTDTQYF
DNA: TGTGCCAGCAGCTTTTTCCGGACGGGCACAGATACGCAGTATTTT

D: TRBD1
size: .
V: TRBV29-1
J: TRBJ1-1
CDR3: CSVGPAGTGGSEAFF
DNA: TGCAGCGTTGGACCAGCGGGGACAGGGGGTTCTGAAGCTTTCTTT

D: TRBD1
size: .
V: TRBV6-5
J: TRBJ1-6
CDR3: CASSRDSGRNSPLHF
DNA: TGTGCCAGCAGCCGGGACAGCGGACGTAATTCACCCCTCCACTTT

D: TRBD1
size: .
V: TRBV7-9
J: TRBJ2-1
CDR3: CASSLTITGTGSRNEQFF
DNA: TGTGCCAGCAGCTTGACGATAACCGGGACAGGGTCCCGCAATGAGCAGTTCTTC

D: TRBD1
size: .
V: TRBV6-6
J: TRBJ2-2
CDR3: CASSPGTGLNTGELFF
DNA: TGTGCCAGCAGTCCAGGGACAGGGTTGAACACCGGGGAGCTGTTTTTT

D: .
size: few
V: TRBV2
J: TRBJ1-3
CDR3: CASSERGVVSGNTIYF
DNA: TGTGCCAGCAGTGAACGGGGGGTAGTCTCCGGAAACACCATATATTTT

D: .
size: .
V: TRBV14
J: TRBJ1-2
CDR3: CASSRDPIYGYTF
DNA: TGTGCCAGCAGCCGAGACCCCATCTATGGCTACACCTTC

D: .
size: once
V: TRBV6-2/TRBV6-3
J: TRBJ1-1
CDR3: CASSLLTNTEAFF
DNA: TGTGCCAGCAGTCTCCTGACGAACACTGAAGCTTTCTTT

D: .
size: .
V: TRBV13
J: TRBJ2-5
CDR3: CASSLGADGKTQYF
DNA: TGTGCCAGCAGCTTAGGAGCCGACGGAAAGACCCAGTACTTC

D: TRBD1
size: .
V: TRBV20-1
J: TRBJ1-1
CDR3: CTPDRVSEAFF
DNA: TGCACCCCGGACAGGGTCTCTGAAGCTTTCTTT

D: TRBD1
size: .
V: TRBV27
J: TRBJ1-3
CDR3: CASSYTGGSGNTIYF
DNA: TGTGCCAGCAGTTACACAGGGGGCTCTGGAAACACCATATATTTT

D: .
size: .
V: TRBV19
J: TRBJ2-3
CDR3: CASTPRGVGSDTQYF
DNA: TGTGCCAGTACCCCTCGCGGGGTGGGATCAGATACGCAGTATTTT

D: TRBD1
size: .
V: TRBV27
J: TRBJ1-1
CDR3: CASSAPGQGVSEAFF
DNA: TGTGCCAGCAGTGCCCCGGGACAGGGAGTCTCTGAAGCTTTCTTT

D: TRBD2
size: .
V: TRBV19
J: TRBJ2-1
CDR3: CASSIAASGGVHNEQFF
DNA: TGTGCCAGTAGTATAGCGGCTAGCGGGGGGGTACACAATGAGCAGTTCTTC

D: .
size: .
V: TRBV19
J: TRBJ2-1
CDR3: CASSIAAGNLEQFF
DNA: TGTGCCAGTAGTATTGCGGCGGGGAACCTTGAGCAGTTCTTC

D: TRBD1
size: .
V: TRBV29-1
J: TRBJ1-2
CDR3: CSVGQGADNYGYTF
DNA: TGCAGCGTCGGGCAGGGGGCCGACAACTATGGCTACACCTTC

D: TRBD1
size: .
V: TRBV29-1
J: TRBJ2-5
CDR3: CSVEPGQGETQYF
DNA: TGCAGCGTTGAACCGGGACAGGGGGAGACCCAGTACTTC

D: .
size: .
V: TRBV4-1
J: TRBJ2-2
CDR3: CASRYPGSTGELFF
DNA: TGCGCCAGCAGGTACCCAGGGTCCACCGGGGAGCTGTTTTTT

D: TRBD2
size: .
V: TRBV30
J: TRBJ2-4
CDR3: CAWSTWEAGKAKNIQYF
DNA: TGTGCCTGGAGCACTTGGGAAGCGGGAAAAGCCAAAAACATTCAGTACTTC